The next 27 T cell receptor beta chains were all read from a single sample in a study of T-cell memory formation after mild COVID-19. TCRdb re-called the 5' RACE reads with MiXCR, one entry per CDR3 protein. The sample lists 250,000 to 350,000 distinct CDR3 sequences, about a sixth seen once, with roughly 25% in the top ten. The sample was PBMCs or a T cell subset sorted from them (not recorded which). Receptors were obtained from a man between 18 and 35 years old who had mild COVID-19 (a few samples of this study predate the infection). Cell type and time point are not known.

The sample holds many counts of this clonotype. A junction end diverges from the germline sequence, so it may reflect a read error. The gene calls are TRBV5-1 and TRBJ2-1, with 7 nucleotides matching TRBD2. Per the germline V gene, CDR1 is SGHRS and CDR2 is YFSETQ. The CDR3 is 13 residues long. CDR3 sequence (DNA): TGTGCCAGCAGCTTGGGGGGGAGCAATGAGCAGTTCTTC. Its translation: CASSLGGSNEQFF.

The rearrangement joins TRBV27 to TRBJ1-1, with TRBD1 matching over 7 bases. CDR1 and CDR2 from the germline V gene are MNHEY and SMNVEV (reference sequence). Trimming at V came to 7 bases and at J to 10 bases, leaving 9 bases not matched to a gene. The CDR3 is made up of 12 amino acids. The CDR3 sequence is CASIKGGGRAFF. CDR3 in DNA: TGTGCCAGCATTAAAGGGGGCGGACGAGCTTTCTTT.

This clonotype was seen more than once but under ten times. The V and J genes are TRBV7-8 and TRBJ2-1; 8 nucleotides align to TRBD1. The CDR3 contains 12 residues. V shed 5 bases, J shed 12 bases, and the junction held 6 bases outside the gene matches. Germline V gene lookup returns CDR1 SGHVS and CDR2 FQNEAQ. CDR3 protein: CASSRGTGGQFF. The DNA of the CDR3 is TGTGCCAGCAGCCGTGGGACAGGCGGGCAGTTCTTC. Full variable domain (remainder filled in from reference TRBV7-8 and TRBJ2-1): GAGVSQSPRYKVAKRGQDVALRCDPISGHVSLFWYQQALGQGPEFLTYFQNEAQLDKSGLPSDRFFAERPEGSVSTLKIQRTQQEDSAVYLCASSRGTGGQFFGPGTRLTVL.

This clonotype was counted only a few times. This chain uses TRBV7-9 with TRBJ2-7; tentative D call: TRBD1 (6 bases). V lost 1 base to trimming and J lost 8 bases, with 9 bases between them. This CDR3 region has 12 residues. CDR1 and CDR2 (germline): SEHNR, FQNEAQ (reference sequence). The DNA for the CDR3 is TGTGCCAGCAGCTTAGTAGGGACACAGCAGTACTTC. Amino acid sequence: CASSLVGTQQYF.

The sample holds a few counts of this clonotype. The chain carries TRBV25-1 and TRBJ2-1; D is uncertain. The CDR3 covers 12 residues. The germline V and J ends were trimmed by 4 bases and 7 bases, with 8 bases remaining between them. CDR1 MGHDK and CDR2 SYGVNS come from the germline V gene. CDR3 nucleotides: TGTGCCAGCAGTGCGGGCAATAATGAGCAGTTCTTC. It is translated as CASSAGNNEQFF.

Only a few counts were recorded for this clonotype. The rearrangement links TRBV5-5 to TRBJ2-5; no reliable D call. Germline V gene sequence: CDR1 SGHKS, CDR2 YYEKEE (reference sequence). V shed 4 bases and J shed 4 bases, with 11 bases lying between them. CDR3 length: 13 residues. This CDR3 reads CASSVVGAETQYF. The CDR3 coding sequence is TGTGCCAGCAGCGTGGTGGGTGCAGAGACCCAGTACTTC.

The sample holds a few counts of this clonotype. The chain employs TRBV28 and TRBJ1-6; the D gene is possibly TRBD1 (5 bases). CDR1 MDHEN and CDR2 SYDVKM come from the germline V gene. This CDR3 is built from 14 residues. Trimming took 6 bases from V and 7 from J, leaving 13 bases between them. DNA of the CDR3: TGTGCCAGCAGCATAACAGGAGACAATTCACCCCTCCACTTT. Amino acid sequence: CASSITGDNSPLHF. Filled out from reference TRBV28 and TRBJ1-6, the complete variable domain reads DVKVTQSSRYLVKRTGEKVFLECVQDMDHENMFWYRQDPGLGLRLIYFSYDVKMKEKGDIPEGYSVSREKKERFSLILESASTNQTSMYLCASSITGDNSPLHFGNGTRLTVT.

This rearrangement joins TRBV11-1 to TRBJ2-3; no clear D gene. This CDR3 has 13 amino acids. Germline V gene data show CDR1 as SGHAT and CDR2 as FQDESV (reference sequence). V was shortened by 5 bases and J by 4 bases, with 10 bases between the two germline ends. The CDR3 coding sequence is TGTGCCAGCAGCCTCAACCCATCAGATACGCAGTATTTT. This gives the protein CASSLNPSDTQYF. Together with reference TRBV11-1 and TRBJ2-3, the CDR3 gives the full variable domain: EAEVAQSPRYKITEKSQAVAFWCDPISGHATLYWYRQILGQGPELLVQFQDESVVDDSQLPKDRFSAERLKGVDSTLKIQPAELGDSAMYLCASSLNPSDTQYFGPGTRLTVL.

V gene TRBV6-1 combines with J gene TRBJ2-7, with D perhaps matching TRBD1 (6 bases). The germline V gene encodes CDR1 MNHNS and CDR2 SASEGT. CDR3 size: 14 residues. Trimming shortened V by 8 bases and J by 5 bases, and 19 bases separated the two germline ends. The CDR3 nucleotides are TGTGCCAGCGGCGAGCTCACAGGGAAACACGAGCAGTACGTC. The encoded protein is CASGELTGKHEQYV.

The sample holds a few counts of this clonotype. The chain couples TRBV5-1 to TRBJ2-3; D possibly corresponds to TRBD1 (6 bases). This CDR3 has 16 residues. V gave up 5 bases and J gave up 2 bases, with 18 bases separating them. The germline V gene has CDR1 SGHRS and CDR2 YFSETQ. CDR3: CASRAATGAPTDTQYF. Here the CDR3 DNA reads TGCGCCAGCAGGGCAGCGACAGGAGCTCCCACAGATACGCAGTATTTT.

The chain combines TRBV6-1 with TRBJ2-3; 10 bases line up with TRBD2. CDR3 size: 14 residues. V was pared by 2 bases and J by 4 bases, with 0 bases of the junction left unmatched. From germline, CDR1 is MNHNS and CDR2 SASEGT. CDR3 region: CASSESGGADTQYF. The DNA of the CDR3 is TGTGCCAGCAGTGAAAGCGGGGGGGCAGATACGCAGTATTTT.

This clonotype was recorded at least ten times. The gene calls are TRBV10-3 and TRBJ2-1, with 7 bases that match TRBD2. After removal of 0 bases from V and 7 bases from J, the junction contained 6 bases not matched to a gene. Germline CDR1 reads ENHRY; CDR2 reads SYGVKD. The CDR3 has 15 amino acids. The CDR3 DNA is TGTGCCATCAGTGAGTCATCAGCGGGGAGGAATGAGCAGTTCTTC. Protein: CAISESSAGRNEQFF.

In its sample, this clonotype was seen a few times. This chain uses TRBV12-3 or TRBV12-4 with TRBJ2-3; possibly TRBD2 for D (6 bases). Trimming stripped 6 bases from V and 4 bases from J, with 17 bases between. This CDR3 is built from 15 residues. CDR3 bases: TGTGCCAGCAGCCGGGGAGGACCGGAGGCAGATACGCAGTATTTT. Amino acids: CASSRGGPEADTQYF.

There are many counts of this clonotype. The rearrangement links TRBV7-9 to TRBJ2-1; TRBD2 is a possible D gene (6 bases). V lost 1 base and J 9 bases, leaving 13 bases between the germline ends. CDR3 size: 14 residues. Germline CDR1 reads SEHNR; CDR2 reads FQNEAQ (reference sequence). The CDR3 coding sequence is TGTGCCAGCAGCTTAGTGGGGGGACTGGGTGAGCAGTTCTTC. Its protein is CASSLVGGLGEQFF. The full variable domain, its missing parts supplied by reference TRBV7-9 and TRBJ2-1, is DTGVSQNPRHKITKRGQNVTFRCDPISEHNRLYWYRQTLGQGPEFLTYFQNEAQLEKSRLLSDRFSAERPKGSFSTLEIQRTEQGDSAMYLCASSLVGGLGEQFFGPGTRLTVL.

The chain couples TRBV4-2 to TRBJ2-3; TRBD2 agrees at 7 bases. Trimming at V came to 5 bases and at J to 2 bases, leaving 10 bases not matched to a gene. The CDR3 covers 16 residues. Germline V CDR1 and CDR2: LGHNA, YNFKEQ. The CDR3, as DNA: TGTGCCAGCAGCGTCGGGCTAGCGGAGTCCACAGATACGCAGTATTTT. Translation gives CASSVGLAESTDTQYF.

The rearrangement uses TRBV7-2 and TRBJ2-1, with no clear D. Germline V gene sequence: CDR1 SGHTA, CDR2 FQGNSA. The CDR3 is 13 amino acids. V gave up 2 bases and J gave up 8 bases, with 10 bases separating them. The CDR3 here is CASSLTPMHEQFF. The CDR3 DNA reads TGTGCCAGCAGCTTAACTCCTATGCATGAGCAGTTCTTC.

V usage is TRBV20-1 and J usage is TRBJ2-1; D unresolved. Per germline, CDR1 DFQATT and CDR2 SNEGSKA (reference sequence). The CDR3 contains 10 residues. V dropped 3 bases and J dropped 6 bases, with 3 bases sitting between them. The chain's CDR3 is CSASINEQFF. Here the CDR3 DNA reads TGCAGTGCTAGTATCAATGAGCAGTTCTTC.

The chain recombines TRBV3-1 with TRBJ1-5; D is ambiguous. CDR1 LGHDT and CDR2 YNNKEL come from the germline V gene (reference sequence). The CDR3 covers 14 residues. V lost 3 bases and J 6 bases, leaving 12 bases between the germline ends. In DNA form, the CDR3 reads TGTGCCAGCAGCCAGTGGCGAAACCGTCAGCCCCAGCATTTT. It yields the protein CASSQWRNRQPQHF.

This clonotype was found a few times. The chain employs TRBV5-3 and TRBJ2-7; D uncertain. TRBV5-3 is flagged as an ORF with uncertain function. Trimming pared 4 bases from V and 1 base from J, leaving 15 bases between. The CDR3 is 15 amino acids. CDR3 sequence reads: CARSPRPSKSYEQYV. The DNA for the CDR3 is TGTGCCAGAAGCCCCCGGCCCTCTAAATCCTACGAGCAGTACGTC.

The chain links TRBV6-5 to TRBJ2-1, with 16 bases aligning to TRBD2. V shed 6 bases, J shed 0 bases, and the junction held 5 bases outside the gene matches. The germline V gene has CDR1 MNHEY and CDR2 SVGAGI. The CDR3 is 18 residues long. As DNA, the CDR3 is TGTGCCAGCAGGAGGGGACTAGCGGGGGGGAGCTCCTACAATGAGCAGTTCTTC. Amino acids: CASRRGLAGGSSYNEQFF.

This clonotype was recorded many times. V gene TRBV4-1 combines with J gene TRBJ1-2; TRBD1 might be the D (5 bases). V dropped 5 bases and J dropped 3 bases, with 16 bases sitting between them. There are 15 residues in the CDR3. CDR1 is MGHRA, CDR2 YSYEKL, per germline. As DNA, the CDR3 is TGCGCCAGCAGCTGGGGCGAGGCTGGACACTATGGCTACACCTTC. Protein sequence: CASSWGEAGHYGYTF.

The CDR3 coding sequence is TGCGCCAGCAGCCTCATACAGGGTACCCAGTACTTC. It yields the protein CASSLIQGTQYF. The genes are TRBV5-1 and TRBJ2-5; tentatively, D is TRBD1 (6 bases). The CDR3 has 12 amino acids. Looked up from germline, CDR1 is SGHRS and CDR2 is YFSETQ. The V end lost 4 bases, the J end lost 8 bases, and 12 bases lay between the germline ends.

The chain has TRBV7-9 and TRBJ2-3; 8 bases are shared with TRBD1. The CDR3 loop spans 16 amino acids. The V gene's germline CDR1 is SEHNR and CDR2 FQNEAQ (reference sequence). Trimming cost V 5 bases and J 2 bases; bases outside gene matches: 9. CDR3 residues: CASSRWGTGVTDTQYF. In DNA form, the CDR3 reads TGTGCCAGCAGCCGGTGGGGGACAGGAGTCACAGATACGCAGTATTTT. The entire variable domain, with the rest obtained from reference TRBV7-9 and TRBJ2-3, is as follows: DTGVSQNPRHKITKRGQNVTFRCDPISEHNRLYWYRQTLGQGPEFLTYFQNEAQLEKSRLLSDRFSAERPKGSFSTLEIQRTEQGDSAMYLCASSRWGTGVTDTQYFGPGTRLTVL.

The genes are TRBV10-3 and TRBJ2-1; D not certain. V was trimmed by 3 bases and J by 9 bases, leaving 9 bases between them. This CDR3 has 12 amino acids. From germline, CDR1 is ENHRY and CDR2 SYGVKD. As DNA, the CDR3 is TGTGCCATCAGTGAAAGAGGAACTGAGCAGTTCTTC. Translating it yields CAISERGTEQFF.

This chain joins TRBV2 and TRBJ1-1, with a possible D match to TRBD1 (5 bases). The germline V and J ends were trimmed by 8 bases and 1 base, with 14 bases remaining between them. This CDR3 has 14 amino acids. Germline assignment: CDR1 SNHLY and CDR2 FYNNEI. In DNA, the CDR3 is TGTGCCAGCGGGGCCTTTGTGGGGAACACTGAAGCTTTCTTT. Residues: CASGAFVGNTEAFF.

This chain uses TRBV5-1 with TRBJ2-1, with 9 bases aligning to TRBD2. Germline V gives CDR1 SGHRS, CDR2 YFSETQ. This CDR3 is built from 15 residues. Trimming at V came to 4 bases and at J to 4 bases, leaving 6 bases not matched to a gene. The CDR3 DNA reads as TGCGCCAGCAGCACACTTAGCGGGGGATACAATGAGCAGTTCTTC. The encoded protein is CASSTLSGGYNEQFF.

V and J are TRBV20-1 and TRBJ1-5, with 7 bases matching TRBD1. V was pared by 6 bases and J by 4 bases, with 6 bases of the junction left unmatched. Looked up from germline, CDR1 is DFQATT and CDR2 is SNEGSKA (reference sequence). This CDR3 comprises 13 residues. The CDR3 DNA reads TGCAGTGCGAGCCGGGACAGTAATCAGCCCCAGCATTTT. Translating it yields CSASRDSNQPQHF.